The clone carrying this TCR beta chain was seen repeatedly, ten times or more. The data belong to a study of T cells in Graves' hyperthyroidism and ophthalmopathy. In germline, CDR1 is SGHTA, CDR2 FQGNSA. The CDR3 spans 13 residues. The J segment lost 4 bases and the V segment lost 5 bases, leaving 4 bases of the junction unmatched. What was amplified from RNA transcripts were TCR beta CDR3 regions. The TCR CDR3 first-round RT-PCR relied on the HTBI primer set. TCRdb re-called the multiplex PCR reads with MiXCR, one entry per CDR3 protein. The sample shows about 400,000 distinct CDR3 sequences, 25% of them seen only once.

The rearrangement uses TRBV7-2 and TRBJ2-5; 7 bases line up with TRBD1. The sample taken for sequencing was blood. The clonotype comes from a man over 45 with Graves' hyperthyroidism. The CDR3 nucleotides are TGTGCCAGCAGCCCCGCAGGGGGAGAGACCCAGTACTTC. This gives the protein CASSPAGGETQYF. The full variable domain, with the rest looked up from reference TRBV7-2 and TRBJ2-5, is GAGVSQSPSNKVTEKGKDVELRCDPISGHTALYWYRQSLGQGLEFLIYFQGNSAPDKSGLPSDRFSAERTGGSVSTLTIQRTQQEDSAVYLCASSPAGGETQYFGPGTRLLVL.